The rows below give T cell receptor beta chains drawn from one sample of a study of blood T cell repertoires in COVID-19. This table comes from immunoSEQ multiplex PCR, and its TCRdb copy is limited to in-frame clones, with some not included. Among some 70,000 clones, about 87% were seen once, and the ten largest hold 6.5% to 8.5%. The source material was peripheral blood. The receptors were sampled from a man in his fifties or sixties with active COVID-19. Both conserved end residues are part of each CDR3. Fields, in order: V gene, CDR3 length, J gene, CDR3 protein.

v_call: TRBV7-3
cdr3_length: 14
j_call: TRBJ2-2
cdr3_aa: CASSFAGATGELFF

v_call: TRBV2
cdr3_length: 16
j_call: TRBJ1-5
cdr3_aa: CASSKGQGVLNQPQHF

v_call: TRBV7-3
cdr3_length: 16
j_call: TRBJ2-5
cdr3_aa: CASSSPTVGASGTQYF

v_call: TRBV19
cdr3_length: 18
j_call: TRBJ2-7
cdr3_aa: CASSTRTSGTRLGVEQYF

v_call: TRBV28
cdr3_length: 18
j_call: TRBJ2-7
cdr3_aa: CASSPGLAGANPNYEQYF

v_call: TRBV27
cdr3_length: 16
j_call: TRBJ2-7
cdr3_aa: CASSPPRPTEPYEQYF

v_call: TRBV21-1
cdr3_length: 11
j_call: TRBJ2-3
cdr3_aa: CASTPGDTQYF

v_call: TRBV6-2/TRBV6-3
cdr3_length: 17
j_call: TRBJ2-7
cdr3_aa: CASSYSSSGRDSYEQYF

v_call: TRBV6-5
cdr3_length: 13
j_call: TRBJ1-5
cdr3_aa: CASALGGRQPQHF

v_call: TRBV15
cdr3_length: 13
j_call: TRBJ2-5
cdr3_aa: CATSMDRVETQYF

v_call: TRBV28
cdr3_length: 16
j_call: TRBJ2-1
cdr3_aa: CASSLGLAGGLGEQFF

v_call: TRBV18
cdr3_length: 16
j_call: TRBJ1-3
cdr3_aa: CASSPPDRARGNTIYF

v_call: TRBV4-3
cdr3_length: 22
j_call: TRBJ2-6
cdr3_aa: CASSQDMLKGAGGGSGANVLTF

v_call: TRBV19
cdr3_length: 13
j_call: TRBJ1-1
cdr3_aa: CASSILQGTEAFF

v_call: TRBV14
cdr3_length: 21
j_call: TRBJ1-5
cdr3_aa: CASTSKAQGAESMGRNQPQHF

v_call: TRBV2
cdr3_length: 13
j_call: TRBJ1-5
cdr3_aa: CASSGSGNQPQHF

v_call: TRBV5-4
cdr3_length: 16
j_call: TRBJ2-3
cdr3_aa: CASSSPKRLSTDTQYF

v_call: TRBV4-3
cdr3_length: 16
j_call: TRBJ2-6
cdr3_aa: CASSQNRGPGANVLTF

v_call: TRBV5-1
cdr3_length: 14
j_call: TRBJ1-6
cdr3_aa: CASRSQDYNSPLHF

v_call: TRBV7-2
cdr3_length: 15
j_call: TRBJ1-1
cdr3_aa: CASSLQGARQGEAFF

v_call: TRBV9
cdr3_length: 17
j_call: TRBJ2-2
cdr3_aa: CASSVLGLAGNTGELFF

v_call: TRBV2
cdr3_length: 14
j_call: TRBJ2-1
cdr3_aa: CASTLAGVYNEQFF

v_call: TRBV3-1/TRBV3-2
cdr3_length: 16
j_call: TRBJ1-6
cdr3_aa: CASSYIMPTGISPLHF

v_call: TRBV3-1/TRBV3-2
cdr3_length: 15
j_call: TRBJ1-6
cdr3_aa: CASSPQGQGNSPLHF

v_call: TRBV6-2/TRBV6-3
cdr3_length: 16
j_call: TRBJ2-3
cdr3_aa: CASSYSSGGASDTQYF

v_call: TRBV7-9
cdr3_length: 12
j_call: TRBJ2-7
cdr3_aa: CASSATGDEQYF

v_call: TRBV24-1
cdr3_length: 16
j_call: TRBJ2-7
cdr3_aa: CATAGGLGQGSYEQYF

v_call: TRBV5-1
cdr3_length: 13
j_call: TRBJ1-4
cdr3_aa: CASSLPGSEKLFF

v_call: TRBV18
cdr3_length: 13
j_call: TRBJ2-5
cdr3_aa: CASSRGTEETQYF

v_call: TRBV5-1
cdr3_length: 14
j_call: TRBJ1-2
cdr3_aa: CASRPGTTTYGYTF

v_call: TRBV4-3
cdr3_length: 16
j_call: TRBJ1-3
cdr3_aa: CASSQDRQSSGNTIYF

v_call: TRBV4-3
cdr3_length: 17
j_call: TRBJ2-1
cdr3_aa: CASSHGLAGGLYNEQFF

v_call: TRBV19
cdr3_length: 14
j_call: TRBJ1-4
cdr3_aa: CASSILTGPEKLFF

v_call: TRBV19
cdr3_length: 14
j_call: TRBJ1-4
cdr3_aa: CATGVGQGNEKLFF

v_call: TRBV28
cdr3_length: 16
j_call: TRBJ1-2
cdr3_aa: CASSFNSMAGGYGYTF

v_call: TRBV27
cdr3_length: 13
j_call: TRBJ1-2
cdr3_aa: CASSLSGGYGYTF

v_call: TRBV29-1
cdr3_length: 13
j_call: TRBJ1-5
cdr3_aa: CSVADRWNQPQHF

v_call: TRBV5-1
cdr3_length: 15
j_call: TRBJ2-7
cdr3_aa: CASSLGQGAPYEQYF

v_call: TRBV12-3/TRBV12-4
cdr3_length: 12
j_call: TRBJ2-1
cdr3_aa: CASSPGYNEQFF

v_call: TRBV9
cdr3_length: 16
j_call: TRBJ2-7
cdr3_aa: CASSVGGQGNVHEQYF

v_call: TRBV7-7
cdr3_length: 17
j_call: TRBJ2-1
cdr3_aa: CASSLGGLKSSYNEQFF

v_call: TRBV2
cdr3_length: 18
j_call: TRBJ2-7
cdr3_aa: CASSETLTGLQKAYEQYF

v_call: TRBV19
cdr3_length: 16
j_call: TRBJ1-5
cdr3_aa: CASTLSSAGGFQPQHF

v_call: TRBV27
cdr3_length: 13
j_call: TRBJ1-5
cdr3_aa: CASSLRRNQPQHF

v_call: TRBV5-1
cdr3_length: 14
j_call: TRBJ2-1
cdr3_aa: CASSLLAGDPEQFF

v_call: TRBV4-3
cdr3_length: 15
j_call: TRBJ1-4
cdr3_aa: CASSQDNRGLEKLFF

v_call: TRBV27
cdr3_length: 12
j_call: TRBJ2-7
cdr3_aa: CASSLSGGEQYF